This T cell receptor beta chain was observed in a study of blood T cell repertoires in COVID-19. Study overall: Sources were T cells, B-cell-depleted T cells, or PBMCs; the material itself was cDNA or gDNA.

V dropped 4 bases and J dropped 4; count of bases not matched to a gene: 14. CDR1 and CDR2 from the germline V gene are SGDLS and YYNGEE. This CDR3 region has 17 residues. In the original analysis: Reference gene primer amplification in the assay estimated nucleated cell counts. Assay used: immunoSEQ multiplex PCR; TCRdb lists only in-frame clones, some missing. The V and J calls and clone size come from that table; D and trimming were worked out from the DNA. Of some 66,000 clones detected, over 80% appear once; the ten largest clones hold less than 8%. The sequencing sample was made of peripheral blood. The sequence came from a human donor in a cohort sampled during active COVID-19. V and J are TRBV9 and TRBJ2-7; 10 nucleotides align to TRBD2. Written as DNA, the CDR3 is TGTGCCAGCAGCCGCGGACTAGCGGCCTTTGGAGGGTACGAGCAGTACTTC. Protein: CASSRGLAAFGGYEQYF.